These 14 T cell receptor beta chains originate from one sample sequenced in a study of blood T cell repertoires in COVID-19. Using immunoSEQ multiplex PCR, the repertoire was profiled, and TCRdb retains in-frame clones only, with some absent. Found here are about 220,000 clones, around 85% of them singletons; the top ten hold over 2%. The sample taken for sequencing was peripheral blood. The source is a woman in her 70s with COVID-19, enrolled during active disease.

The chain links TRBV5-1 to TRBJ1-1; 7 bases match TRBD1. The V gene end was trimmed by 5 bases and the J gene end by 5 bases; junction bases not matched to a gene: 3. From germline, CDR1 is SGHRS and CDR2 YFSETQ. CDR3 length equals 12 residues. Written as DNA, the CDR3 is TGCGCCAGCAGTTTACAGGGGACTGAAGCTTTCTTT. Translation gives CASSLQGTEAFF.

The V gene is TRBV3-1 (or the pseudogene TRBV3-2), the J gene TRBJ2-3; 7 bases are a match to TRBD2. The CDR3 extends over 14 amino acids. Germline V lookup: CDR1 LGHDT, CDR2 YNNKEL (reference sequence). V lost 4 bases, J lost 6 bases, and 7 bases stayed unmatched. The DNA for the CDR3 is TGTGCCAGCAGCCTTGAGGCGGGAGAGGATACGCAGTATTTT. Translated, it gives CASSLEAGEDTQYF.

The rearrangement joins TRBV10-3 to TRBJ2-1; a possible D gene is TRBD2 (5 bases). V was cut by 11 bases and J by 6 bases, with 14 bases left in between. Germline values: CDR1 ENHRY, CDR2 SYGVKD. The CDR3 is 12 residues long. The CDR3, as DNA: TGTGCCTCCCTTAACCTAGCCAATGAGCAGTTCTTC. It translates to CASLNLANEQFF.

The genes are TRBV9 and TRBJ2-5, with a tentative D call TRBD1 (5 bases). The CDR3 is 14 amino acids. CDR1 is SGDLS and CDR2 is YYNGEE in the germline V gene. V was shortened by 6 bases and J by 7 bases, with 19 bases between the two germline ends. The CDR3 DNA reads TGTGCCAGCAAGCCACAGGCGTTTTTAGGGACCCAGTACTTC. Protein: CASKPQAFLGTQYF.

CDR3 residues: CASSPFPGGSSYNEQFF. In DNA, the CDR3 is TGTGCCAGTAGTCCCTTCCCGGGGGGCAGCTCCTACAATGAGCAGTTCTTC. The rearrangement uses TRBV19 and TRBJ2-1; a possible D gene is TRBD2 (7 bases). The CDR3 runs to 17 residues. Germline V gives CDR1 LNHDA, CDR2 SQIVND (reference sequence). V lost 5 bases to trimming and J lost 0 bases, with 17 bases between them.

This clone has just a few counts. V usage is TRBV20-1 and J usage is TRBJ1-2; the D gene is possibly TRBD1 (6 bases). The germline V gene encodes CDR1 DFQATT and CDR2 SNEGSKA (reference sequence). Trimming removed 3 bases from V and 8 bases from J, with 22 bases in between. This CDR3 contains 15 residues. For the CDR3, the DNA is TGCAGTGCTAGTAAGTACCGGGACACCTACGGAGGCTACACCTTC. Protein product: CSASKYRDTYGGYTF.

The V and J genes are TRBV7-2 and TRBJ2-3; 7 positions agree with TRBD2. J gave up 6 bases and V 3 bases, and 6 bases lay outside the gene matches. This CDR3 region has 14 residues. Germline-derived CDR1 and CDR2 are SGHTA and FQGNSA. CDR3 residues: CASSFGLVKDTQYF. The CDR3 DNA reads TGTGCCAGCAGCTTCGGACTAGTTAAGGATACGCAGTATTTT. The full variable domain, completed using reference TRBV7-2 and TRBJ2-3, is GAGVSQSPSNKVTEKGKDVELRCDPISGHTALYWYRQSLGQGLEFLIYFQGNSAPDKSGLPSDRFSAERTGGSVSTLTIQRTQQEDSAVYLCASSFGLVKDTQYFGPGTRLTVL.

This chain's CDR3 is CASSLEGGGETQYF. CDR3 sequence (DNA): TGTGCCAGCAGTTTAGAAGGAGGCGGGGAGACCCAGTACTTC. This chain joins TRBV27 and TRBJ2-5, with TRBD2 as a possible D gene (5 bases). The V gene lost 2 bases and the J gene lost 5 bases, with 12 bases spanning the gap. The CDR3 loop spans 14 amino acids. Germline CDR1 and CDR2: MNHEY and SMNVEV (reference sequence).

The V call is TRBV21-1, the J call TRBJ2-1; the listed D gene, TRBD2, was not tested against the DNA. TRBV21-1 constitutes a pseudogene. CDR3 length: 15 amino acids. CDR3 DNA sequence: TGTGCCAGCAGCAATCTGGCCCACTATTGCAATGAGCAGTTCTTC. This translates into CASSNLAHYCNEQFF.

The chain joins TRBV11-3 to TRBJ2-1; 11 bases align to TRBD2. The CDR3 has 15 amino acids. Losses at the gene ends were 5 bases for V and 5 bases for J; bases not matched to a gene: 5. Germline CDR1 and CDR2: SGHNT and YENEEA. CDR3 coding DNA: TGTGCCAGCAGCCAGACTAGCGGGACAAACAATGAGCAGTTCTTC. Translating it yields CASSQTSGTNNEQFF.

The chain is built from TRBV7-9 and TRBJ1-1, with 7 bases that match TRBD1. CDR1 is SEHNR, CDR2 FQNEAQ, per germline (reference sequence). The CDR3 sequence is 15 residues long. The trim removed 2 bases at V and 2 bases at J, leaving 5 bases unmatched. CDR3 in amino acids: CASSLLTGANTEAFF. In DNA form, the CDR3 reads TGTGCCAGCAGCTTACTCACAGGGGCAAACACTGAAGCTTTCTTT.

The chain links TRBV2 to TRBJ2-7, with D perhaps matching TRBD1 (6 bases). V was clipped by 6 bases and J by 13 bases, with 16 bases between them. The length of the CDR3 is 11 residues. Germline V gives CDR1 SNHLY, CDR2 FYNNEI. The CDR3 region is CASRTDRFAYF. Written as DNA, the CDR3 is TGTGCCAGCAGGACTGACAGGTTCGCATACTTC.

This clone was seen only once. The V call is TRBV24-1, the J call TRBJ1-2; 10 bases agree with TRBD1. CDR3 length equals 15 residues. Germline CDR1 and CDR2: KGHDR and SFDVKD. Trimming cost V 4 bases and J 3 bases; bases outside gene matches: 4. CDR3 residues: CATSDWDRGYYGYTF. The CDR3 nucleotides read TGTGCCACCAGTGACTGGGACAGGGGTTACTATGGCTACACCTTC.

The gene calls are TRBV14 and TRBJ2-7; tentative D call: TRBD2 (6 bases). Per the germline V gene, CDR1 is SGHDN and CDR2 is FVKESK. There are 14 residues in the CDR3. V lost 1 base to trimming and J lost 3 bases, with 10 bases between them. This CDR3 reads CASSQVGGIYEQYF. CDR3 sequence (DNA): TGTGCCAGCAGCCAAGTAGGAGGGATCTACGAGCAGTACTTC.